This paragraph reports one T cell receptor (beta chain). Its cognate antigen is unknown. The PCR had 60 Vbeta and 13 Jbeta primers. Assay: immunoSEQ multiplex PCR; the TCRdb copy retains only in-frame clones and omits some. The table shows around 150,000 clones, with 76% occurring only once. This sample is drawn from a study of cytomegalovirus exposure and HLA in healthy donors. Whole-study findings and limits: About 87% or about 30% of the time was how often most TCR beta V segments were productive, according to an earlier analysis.

This sequence was found in a man between 18 and 29 years old in good health and CMV-seronegative. The specimen was PBMCs.

CDR3 nucleotide sequence: TGTGCCAGCAGCTTTGGTGCCCACTCGGGGGTCACTGAAGCTTTCTTT. It is translated as CASSFGAHSGVTEAFF. The chain has TRBV7-8 and TRBJ1-1, with D perhaps matching TRBD1 (5 bases). The CDR3 contains 16 residues. Trimming removed 3 bases from V and 4 bases from J, with 18 bases in between. CDR1 is SGHVS and CDR2 is FQNEAQ in the germline V gene.